Reported below is one TCR beta chain. These data belong to a study of blood T cell repertoires in COVID-19. The germline V gene encodes CDR1 SGHTA and CDR2 FQGNSA. The CDR3 has 14 amino acids. V lost 1 base, J lost 5 bases, and 11 bases lay in between. As originally analysed: The authors estimated nucleated cell counts from reference gene primer amplification. TCRdb keeps only in-frame clones here, not all; method: immunoSEQ multiplex PCR. The DNA was the basis for D and trimming; V, J and clone size are from that table. The data contain hundreds of thousands of clones, 86% of them singletons. This chain connects TRBV7-2 to TRBJ1-1; the D is unclear. This clonotype originated in a man aged 40-50 years who had recovered from COVID-19. Sample: PBMCs or T cells enriched from blood (not recorded which). CDR3 nucleotide sequence: TGTGCCAGCAGCTTAGACCGGGGTTATACTGAAGCTTTCTTT. This translates into CASSLDRGYTEAFF.